This TCR beta chain was recovered during a study of cytomegalovirus exposure and HLA in healthy donors. Looking at the study overall: Approximately 200 million T cells yielded some 120 million unique TCR beta sequences in earlier analysis. The study's early data release held some 85 million unique TCRs from HLA-typed donors.

Comment on this clone: Antigen unknown.

General study points: TCR beta sequences reportedly predicted most subjects' HLA-A and HLA-B alleles accurately. Analysis performed later showed TCR beta chains linked to HLA being more clonally expanded than equally common others.

Germline loops: CDR1 SGHRS, CDR2 YFSETQ. This CDR3 is 15 amino acids long. The ends were cut back, 3 bases at V and 0 bases at J, with 12 bases in the middle. The primer mix had 60 Vbeta and 13 Jbeta primers. TCRdb keeps only in-frame clones here, not all; method: immunoSEQ multiplex PCR. Of under 250,000 clones in the sample, more than 75% were seen once. Sequencing input: PBMCs. The gene calls are TRBV5-1 and TRBJ1-1; TRBD1 is a possible D gene (6 bases). This clonotype originated in a woman in her forties in good health and CMV-seronegative. This CDR3 reads CASSSPGAMNTEAFF. The CDR3 DNA is TGCGCCAGCAGCTCACCAGGGGCTATGAACACTGAAGCTTTCTTT.